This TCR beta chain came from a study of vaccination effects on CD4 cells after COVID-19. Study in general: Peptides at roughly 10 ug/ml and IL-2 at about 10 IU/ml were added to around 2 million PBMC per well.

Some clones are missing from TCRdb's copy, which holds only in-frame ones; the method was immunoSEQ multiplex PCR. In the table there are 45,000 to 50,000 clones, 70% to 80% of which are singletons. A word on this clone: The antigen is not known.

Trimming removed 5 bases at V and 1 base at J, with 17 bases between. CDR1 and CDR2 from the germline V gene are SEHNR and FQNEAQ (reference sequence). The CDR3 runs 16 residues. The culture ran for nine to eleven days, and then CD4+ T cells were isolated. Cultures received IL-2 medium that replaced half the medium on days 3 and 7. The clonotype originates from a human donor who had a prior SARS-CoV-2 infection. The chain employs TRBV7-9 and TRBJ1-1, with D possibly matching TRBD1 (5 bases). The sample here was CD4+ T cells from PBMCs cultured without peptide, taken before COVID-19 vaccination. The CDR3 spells CASSLFYLGGNTEAFF. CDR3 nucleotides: TGTGCCAGCAGCCTATTCTATTTGGGGGGGAACACTGAAGCTTTCTTT.